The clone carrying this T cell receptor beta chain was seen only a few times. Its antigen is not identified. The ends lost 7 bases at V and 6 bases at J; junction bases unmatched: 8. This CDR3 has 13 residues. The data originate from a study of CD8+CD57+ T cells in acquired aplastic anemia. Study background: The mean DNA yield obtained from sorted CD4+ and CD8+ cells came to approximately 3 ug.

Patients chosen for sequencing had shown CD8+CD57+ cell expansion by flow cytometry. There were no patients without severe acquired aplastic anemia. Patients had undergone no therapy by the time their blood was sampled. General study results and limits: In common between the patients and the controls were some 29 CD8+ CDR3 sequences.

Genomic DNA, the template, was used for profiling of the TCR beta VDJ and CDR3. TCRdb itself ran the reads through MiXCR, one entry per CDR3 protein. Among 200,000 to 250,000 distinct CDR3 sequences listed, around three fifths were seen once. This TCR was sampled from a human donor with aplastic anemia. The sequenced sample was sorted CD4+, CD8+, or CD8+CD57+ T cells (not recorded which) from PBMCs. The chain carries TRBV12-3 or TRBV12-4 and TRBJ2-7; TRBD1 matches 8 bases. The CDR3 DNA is TGTGCCAGCATTGTGACAGGGGCAGGCGAGCAGTACTTC. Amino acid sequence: CASIVTGAGEQYF.